The T cell receptor (beta chain) under discussion was sequenced for a study of blood T cell repertoires in COVID-19. Study as a whole: Specimens from acute and convalescent COVID-19 originated in the United States, Italy and Spain.

TCRdb's table, derived via immunoSEQ multiplex PCR, lists solely in-frame clones and lacks some. This sample yields 100,000 to 150,000 clones, of which around three quarters are seen a single time; more than 35% belongs to the top ten. Sequenced material: peripheral blood. This receptor was obtained from a man aged 35 to 55 with active or convalescent COVID-19.

CDR3 DNA: TGTGCCAGCAGCCAAGAGGACAGGGTGTCGAACACCGGGGAGCTGTTTTTT. Encoded protein: CASSQEDRVSNTGELFF. This chain connects TRBV3-1 (or the pseudogene TRBV3-2) to TRBJ2-2; 8 bases line up with TRBD1. The CDR3 runs to 17 residues. V gave up 0 bases and J gave up 0 bases; unmatched junction bases: 3. CDR1 and CDR2 (germline): LGHDT, YNNKEL (reference sequence).